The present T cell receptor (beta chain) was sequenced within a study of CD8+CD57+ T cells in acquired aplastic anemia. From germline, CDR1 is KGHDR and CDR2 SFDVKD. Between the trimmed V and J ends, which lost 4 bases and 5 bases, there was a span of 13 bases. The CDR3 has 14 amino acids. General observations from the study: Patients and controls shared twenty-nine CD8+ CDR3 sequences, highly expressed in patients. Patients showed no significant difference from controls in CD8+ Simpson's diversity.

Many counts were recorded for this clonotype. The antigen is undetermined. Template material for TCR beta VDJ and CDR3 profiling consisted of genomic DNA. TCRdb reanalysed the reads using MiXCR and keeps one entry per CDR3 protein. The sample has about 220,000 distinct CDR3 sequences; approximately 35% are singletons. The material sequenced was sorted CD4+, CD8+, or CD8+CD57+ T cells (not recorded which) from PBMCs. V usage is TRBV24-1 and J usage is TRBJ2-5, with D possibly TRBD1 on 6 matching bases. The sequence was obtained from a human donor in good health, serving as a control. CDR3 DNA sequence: TGTGCCACCAGTGACCCACAGGGTGTCGAGACCCAGTACTTC. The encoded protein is CATSDPQGVETQYF.